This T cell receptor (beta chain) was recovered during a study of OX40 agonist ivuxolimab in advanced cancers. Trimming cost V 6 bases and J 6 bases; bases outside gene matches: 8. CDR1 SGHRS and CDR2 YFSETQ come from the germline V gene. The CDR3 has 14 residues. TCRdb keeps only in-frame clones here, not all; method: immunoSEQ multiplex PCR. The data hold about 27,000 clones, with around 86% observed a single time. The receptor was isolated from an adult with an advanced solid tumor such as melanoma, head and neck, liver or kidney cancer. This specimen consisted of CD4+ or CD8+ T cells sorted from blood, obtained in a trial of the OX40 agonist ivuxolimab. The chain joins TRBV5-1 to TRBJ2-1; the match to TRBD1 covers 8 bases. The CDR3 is CASTWTGFGNEQFF. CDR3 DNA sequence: TGCGCCAGCACCTGGACAGGGTTTGGCAATGAGCAGTTCTTC.